These 17 T cell receptor beta chains were all obtained from the same sample, sequenced in a study of cytomegalovirus exposure and HLA in healthy donors. With 60 Vbeta and 13 Jbeta primers, the PCR was carried out. Repertoires were generated with immunoSEQ multiplex PCR, while TCRdb's copy carries only in-frame clones and drops some. The sample has some 85,000 clones; less than 80% are singletons. The source material was PBMCs. These receptors were taken from a male donor in good health and CMV-seronegative.

V and J are TRBV4-3 and TRBJ1-3, with a tentative D call TRBD1 (5 bases). CDR1 is LGHNA, CDR2 YSLEER, per germline. This CDR3 spans 16 amino acids. The V end lost 1 base, the J end lost 0 bases, and 10 bases lay between the germline ends. DNA for the CDR3: TGCGCCAGCAGCCAAGCGCCGACAGCCTCTGGAAACACCATATATTTT. Protein sequence: CASSQAPTASGNTIYF.

The sample holds one count of this clone. This rearrangement joins TRBV2 to TRBJ2-3; 9 bases line up with TRBD1. Trimming took 8 bases from V and 3 from J; bases not matched to a gene: 9. Germline CDR1 reads SNHLY; CDR2 reads FYNNEI. The CDR3 consists of 15 residues. CDR3 residues: CASLFQGQGTDTQYF. Here the CDR3 DNA reads TGTGCCAGCTTATTTCAGGGACAGGGAACAGATACGCAGTATTTT.

CDR3 bases: TGCGCCAGCAGCGACCCGGGACTAGCGGGGGTGCGGACCCAGTACTTC. Its protein product is CASSDPGLAGVRTQYF. The chain joins TRBV5-1 to TRBJ2-5; 14 bases map to TRBD2. Germline lookup yields CDR1 SGHRS and CDR2 YFSETQ. The trim removed 4 bases at V and 7 bases at J, leaving 9 bases unmatched. This CDR3 has 16 amino acids.

V and J are TRBV7-3 and TRBJ1-2, with 7 bases that match TRBD1. CDR1 SGHTA and CDR2 FQGTGA come from the germline V gene. V shed 5 bases and J 7 bases; nucleotides not matched to a gene: 10. The CDR3 runs to 14 residues. The CDR3 is CASSRDRVEGGYTF. As DNA, the CDR3 is TGTGCCAGCAGCCGCGACAGGGTCGAGGGTGGCTACACCTTC. The complete variable domain, with remaining parts taken from reference TRBV7-3 and TRBJ1-2, reads GAGVSQTPSNKVTEKGKYVELRCDPISGHTALYWYRQSLGQGPEFLIYFQGTGAADDSGLPNDRFFAVRPEGSVSTLKIQRTERGDSAVYLCASSRDRVEGGYTFGSGTRLTVV.

This clone showed up just once. This sequence joins TRBV5-6 and TRBJ1-6, with D possibly TRBD1 on 5 matching bases. With 0 bases removed from V and 10 bases from J, the gap between germline ends came to 14 bases. The germline gives CDR1 SGHDT, CDR2 YYEEEE. The CDR3 covers 15 residues. CDR3 DNA: TGTGCCAGCAGCTTGGTGTCCGGGGGAAAATCACCCCTCCACTTT. The encoded protein is CASSLVSGGKSPLHF.

This chain uses TRBV6-1 with TRBJ2-7; weak D call: TRBD1 (5 bases). This CDR3 is built from 15 residues. Deletions cut 2 bases from V and 4 bases from J, with 15 bases between. Germline CDR1 MNHNS, CDR2 SASEGT. For the CDR3, the DNA is TGTGCCAGCAGTGAAAACCAAGGCCAGGGATACGAGCAGTACTTC. Protein: CASSENQGQGYEQYF.

As to this clone: A read error may produce the germline difference seen at one junction end. Additional DNA sequences in this sample encode the identical CDR3. The chain couples TRBV19 to TRBJ1-6; D not certain. Germline values: CDR1 LNHDA, CDR2 SQIVND (reference sequence). The CDR3 is made up of 14 amino acids. The CDR3 region has the DNA TGTGCCAGTACCATGAGCTCCTATAACTCACCCCTCCACTTT. Translating it yields CASTMSSYNSPLHF. Full variable domain (missing parts from reference TRBV19 and TRBJ1-6): DGGITQSPKYLFRKEGQNVTLSCEQNLNHDAMYWYRQDPGQGLRLIYYSQIVNDFQKGDIAEGYSVSREKKESFPLTVTSAQKNPTAFYLCASTMSSYNSPLHFGNGTRLTVT.

The V call is TRBV2, the J call TRBJ1-1, with a weak D call TRBD1 (6 bases). Germline CDR1 and CDR2: SNHLY and FYNNEI. The CDR3 spans 15 residues. V lost 7 bases to trimming and J lost 1 base, with 16 bases between them. CDR3: CASTPVGAGNTEAFF. CDR3 nucleotide sequence: TGTGCCAGCACCCCTGTGGGGGCCGGGAACACTGAAGCTTTCTTT.

The chain carries TRBV21-1 and TRBJ2-7; the D call TRBD2 from the table was never checked on the DNA. TRBV21-1 is a pseudogene segment. The CDR3 runs 15 residues. Here the CDR3 DNA reads TGTGCCAGCAGCGCATCGCGGGAGGGCCAATACGAGCAGTACTTC. This encodes CASSASREGQYEQYF.

V usage is TRBV6-6 and J usage is TRBJ1-5, with TRBD1 identical over 7 bases. Germline assignment: CDR1 MNHNY and CDR2 SVGAGI (reference sequence). V shed 4 bases, J shed 3 bases, and the junction held 3 bases outside the gene matches. The CDR3 covers 14 residues. Here the CDR3 DNA reads TGTGCCAGCAGTTCGGGACAGTTCAATCAGCCCCAGCATTTT. It encodes CASSSGQFNQPQHF.

J is TRBJ2-3 and V is TRBV6-5; 11 bases are shared with TRBD2. J was trimmed by 4 bases and V by 0 bases; bases with no gene match: 3. Per the germline V gene, CDR1 is MNHEY and CDR2 is SVGAGI. The CDR3 is 16 residues long. The CDR3 loop reads CASSYSLAGGADTQYF. CDR3 DNA sequence: TGTGCCAGCAGTTACTCCCTAGCGGGGGGTGCAGATACGCAGTATTTT.

CDR3 sequence reads: CASSQGSETQYF. The CDR3 DNA is TGTGCCAGCAGCCAGGGGAGCGAGACCCAGTACTTC. The J gene is TRBJ2-5, the V gene TRBV6-1; D possibly corresponds to TRBD1 (6 bases). The CDR3 length is 12 residues. V gave up 6 bases and J gave up 5 bases, with 10 bases separating them. Germline V gene data show CDR1 as MNHNS and CDR2 as SASEGT.

V and J are TRBV7-2 and TRBJ2-5, with 10 bases aligning to TRBD1. V lost 4 bases, J lost 11 bases, and 10 bases stayed unmatched. The length of the CDR3 is 14 residues. Looked up from germline, CDR1 is SGHTA and CDR2 is FQGNSA. CDR3 residues: CASSSRDRGRGQYF. CDR3 nucleotide sequence: TGTGCCAGCAGCTCCCGGGACAGGGGCCGAGGGCAGTACTTC.

Remarks on this clone: Other DNA sequences in this sample translate to the same CDR3. The chain combines TRBV9 with TRBJ2-1, with D uncertain. Germline CDR1 reads SGDLS; CDR2 reads YYNGEE. The CDR3 runs to 14 residues. V dropped 3 bases and J dropped 4 bases, with 11 bases sitting between them. The CDR3 DNA reads as TGTGCCAGCAGCGCGTCCGGGTCGTACAATGAGCAGTTCTTC. Protein product: CASSASGSYNEQFF.

Worth noting for this clone: The junction departs from germline at one end; a sequencing error may be responsible. The chain is built from TRBV27 and TRBJ2-6; possible D gene TRBD1, 5 bases. Germline CDR1 reads MNHEY; CDR2 reads SMNVEV (reference sequence). The CDR3 totals 14 residues. This CDR3 is CASRPQGGANGLTF. The CDR3, as DNA: TGTGCCAGCAGACCTCAGGGTGGGGCCAACGGCCTGACTTTC.

The chain employs TRBV7-2 and TRBJ2-3; maybe TRBD1 (6 bases). This CDR3 has 13 amino acids. Trimming pared 3 bases from V and 3 bases from J, leaving 7 bases between. The germline V gene encodes CDR1 SGHTA and CDR2 FQGNSA. CDR3 protein: CASSFTGTDTQYF. The CDR3 region has the DNA TGTGCCAGCAGCTTCACAGGGACAGATACGCAGTATTTT.

CDR3 DNA sequence: TGTGCCCGGGGGGCCCACACTGAAGCTTTCTTT. This encodes CARGAHTEAFF. This chain joins TRBV30 and TRBJ1-1; possibly TRBD1 for D (6 bases). CDR3 size: 11 residues. Trimming took off 8 bases at V and 3 bases at J, with 10 bases between the two ends. CDR1 is GTSNPN and CDR2 is SVGIG in the germline V gene (reference sequence).